A selection of T cell receptor beta chains follows, all from one sample in a study of OX40 agonist ivuxolimab in advanced cancers. Clones were sequenced by immunoSEQ multiplex PCR, and TCRdb holds only the in-frame ones, with some missing. There are tens of thousands of clones in the sample; about 90% occur only once, and 0.38% lies in the top ten. The source was CD4+ or CD8+ T cells sorted from blood, collected in a trial of the OX40 agonist ivuxolimab. All receptors come from an adult with an advanced solid tumor such as melanoma, head and neck, liver or kidney cancer. CDR3s include the opening cysteine and the closing phenylalanine or tryptophan. A D gene is named only where the DNA matches it firmly. Some rows have no size entry. The others give once, few or many, or a class for an expanded clone.

TRBV5-1	-	TRBD1	TRBJ1-1	TGCGCCAGCAGCCTGGGACAGGGGCTTGAAGCTTTCTTT	CASSLGQGLEAFF
TRBV6-1	-	-	TRBJ1-1	TGTGCCAGCAGTGAGTTGGGAAAGGGCACTGAAGCTTTCTTT	CASSELGKGTEAFF
TRBV7-8	-	-	TRBJ2-5	TGTGCCAGCAGCTTAGCGCGGAGACTGGGGGAGACCCAGTACTTC	CASSLARRLGETQYF
TRBV6-6	-	TRBD1	TRBJ2-1	TGTGCCAGCAGGCAGGGACAGACCTTATACAATGAGCAGTTCTTC	CASRQGQTLYNEQFF
TRBV7-9	-	TRBD1	TRBJ1-2	TGTGCCAGCAGCCCTACGACAGGGGGTGGCTACACCTTC	CASSPTTGGGYTF
TRBV19	-	-	TRBJ1-4	TGTGCCAGTAGTTCCCATACAACTAATGAAAAACTGTTTTTT	CASSSHTTNEKLFF
TRBV27	-	-	TRBJ2-1	TGTGCCAGCAGTAAAGCCGGGACCTACCCGGCAGGGGAGCAGTTCTTC	CASSKAGTYPAGEQFF
TRBV29-1	-	-	TRBJ1-3	TGCAGCGTGAATGAACAGGCGTACTCTGGAAACACCATATATTTT	CSVNEQAYSGNTIYF
TRBV27	once	-	TRBJ1-2	TGTGCCAGCCACCCGAGGGACGGAAGGGGCGGCTACACCTTC	CASHPRDGRGGYTF
TRBV7-2	-	-	TRBJ1-5	TGTGCCAGCAGCCTGACAGACAATCAGCCCCAGCATTTT	CASSLTDNQPQHF
TRBV18	-	-	TRBJ2-1	TGTGCCAGCTCACCGGACGGAATCGGATACAATGAGCAGTTCTTC	CASSPDGIGYNEQFF
TRBV28	-	-	TRBJ1-2	TGTGCCATACTTGAAGCGGAGGGGTCCCGTGGCTACACCTTC	CAILEAEGSRGYTF
TRBV5-1	-	-	TRBJ2-1	TGCGCCAGCAGCTTGGAAGGCAGGCTGTTCATCTACAATGAGCAGTTCTTC	CASSLEGRLFIYNEQFF
TRBV19	-	-	TRBJ1-4	TGTGCCAGTCGTGTAAATGAAAAACTGTTTTTT	CASRVNEKLFF
TRBV5-1	-	-	TRBJ2-3	TGCGCCAGCAGCTTGGGGGCCCCTAGGGACACAGATACGCAGTATTTT	CASSLGAPRDTDTQYF
TRBV28	-	TRBD1	TRBJ2-4	TGTGCCAGCAGTCCTCCCGGGACAGGGAGGAGCATTCAGTACTTC	CASSPPGTGRSIQYF
TRBV19	-	-	TRBJ2-5	TGTGCCAGTAGTATTTCAAGCGGTTCTATGTCGGAGACCCAGTACTTC	CASSISSGSMSETQYF
TRBV14	few	-	TRBJ2-7	TGTGCCAGCAGCCAATCAAACGAGCAGTACTTC	CASSQSNEQYF